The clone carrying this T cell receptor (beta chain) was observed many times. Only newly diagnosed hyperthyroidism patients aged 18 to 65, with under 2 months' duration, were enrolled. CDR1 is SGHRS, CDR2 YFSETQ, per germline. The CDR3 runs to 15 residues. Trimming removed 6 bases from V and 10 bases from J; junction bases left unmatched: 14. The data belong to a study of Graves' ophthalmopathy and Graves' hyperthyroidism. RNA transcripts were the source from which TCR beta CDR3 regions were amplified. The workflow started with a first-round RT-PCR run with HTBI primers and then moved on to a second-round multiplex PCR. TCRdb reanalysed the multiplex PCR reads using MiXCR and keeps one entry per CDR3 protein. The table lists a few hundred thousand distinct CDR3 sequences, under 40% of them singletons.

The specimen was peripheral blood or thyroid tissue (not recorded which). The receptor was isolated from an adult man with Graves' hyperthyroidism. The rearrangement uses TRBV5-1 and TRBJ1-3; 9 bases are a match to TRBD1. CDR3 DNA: TGCGCCAGCACCGTGGACAGGGGCAGCCCGGGAACCATATATTTT. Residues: CASTVDRGSPGTIYF.